This TCR beta chain was captured by sequencing in a study of patients and donors after allogeneic stem cell transplantation. Via MiXCR, TCRdb re-called the RT-PCR reads, giving one row per CDR3 protein. The repertoire holds 24,000 or so distinct CDR3 sequences, with around 28% as singletons. There are a few counts of this clonotype. Germline V gene lookup returns CDR1 SGHRS and CDR2 YFSETQ. The CDR3 sequence is 16 residues long. J lost 6 bases, V lost 4 bases, and 10 bases had no gene match. Material: blood, either unsorted or a sorted T cell fraction (not recorded which). The clonotype comes from a human donor who was either an allogeneic HSCT recipient or a stem cell or donor lymphocyte infusion donor (not recorded which). It is not recorded whose cells these are; they may come from a transplant donor. The chain carries TRBV5-1 and TRBJ1-4; 9 bases fit TRBD1. This CDR3 is CASSPQQGARHEKLFF. The CDR3 bases are TGCGCCAGCAGCCCCCAACAGGGGGCGAGGCATGAAAAACTGTTTTTT.